The 30 T cell receptor beta chains listed next were all sequenced from one sample in a study of T cell responses to AZD1222 COVID-19 vaccine. The assay was immunoSEQ multiplex PCR, and TCRdb's table has in-frame clones only and misses some. The sample holds tens of thousands of clones, roughly nine tenths seen once. The material sequenced was peripheral blood, taken 28 days after the second AZD1222 dose. These receptor sequences come from an adult who received the AZD1222 COVID-19 vaccine.

In DNA form, the CDR3 reads TGTGCCAGCAGGGTGCCCTCCTACAATGAGCAGTTCTTC. Amino acid sequence: CASRVPSYNEQFF. The J gene is TRBJ2-1, the V gene TRBV6-5; D is unresolved. Germline V gene data show CDR1 as MNHEY and CDR2 as SVGAGI. The CDR3 runs to 13 residues. The germline V and J ends were trimmed by 6 bases and 0 bases, with 6 bases remaining between them.

The chain is built from TRBV7-9 and TRBJ2-7; tentative D call: TRBD1 (5 bases). The CDR3 has 12 amino acids. Germline CDR1 SEHNR, CDR2 FQNEAQ (reference sequence). The V gene lost 3 bases and the J gene lost 3 bases, with 6 bases spanning the gap. The CDR3 here is CASSFDSYEQYV. DNA for the CDR3: TGTGCCAGCAGCTTCGACAGCTACGAGCAGTACGTC.

The chain joins TRBV7-2 to TRBJ2-1, with 9 bases fitting TRBD2. Germline CDR1 and CDR2: SGHTA and FQGNSA. This CDR3 spans 15 amino acids. V was clipped by 5 bases and J by 9 bases; unmatched bases: 11. The CDR3 DNA sequence: TGTGCCAGCAGCGTGAGCTCTAGCGGGGTTGTTGAGCAGTTCTTC. Translation: CASSVSSSGVVEQFF.

The rearrangement links TRBV7-8 to TRBJ2-3; D might be TRBD2 (6 bases). V was trimmed by 5 bases and J by 0 bases, leaving 15 bases between them. CDR1 is SGHVS and CDR2 is FQNEAQ in the germline V gene. This CDR3 region has 16 residues. CDR3 coding DNA: TGTGCCAGCAGCCCGCTGCGGGACGCTAGCACAGATACGCAGTATTTT. Translating it yields CASSPLRDASTDTQYF.

The rearrangement links TRBV6-5 to TRBJ1-6; D unclear. Germline-derived CDR1 and CDR2 are MNHEY and SVGAGI. The CDR3 is 15 amino acids. Trimming left V 8 bases short and J 0 bases short, with 11 bases between. The DNA of the CDR3 is TGTGCCAGCCTGGACGGAGTCTCCTATAATTCACCCCTCCACTTT. It translates to CASLDGVSYNSPLHF.

Points on this clone: The junction shows a germline mismatch at one end, possibly a read error. The chain is built from TRBV3-1 (or the pseudogene TRBV3-2) and TRBJ2-2; TRBD2 might be the D (5 bases). Per the germline V gene, CDR1 is LGHDT and CDR2 is YNNKEL (reference sequence). CDR3 length: 11 residues. This CDR3 is CASSQVGKLFF. CDR3 DNA sequence: TGTGCCAGCAGCCAAGTCGGGAAGCTGTTTTTT.

The chain uses TRBV2 and TRBJ1-2, with TRBD1 matching over 9 bases. This CDR3 spans 13 amino acids. Germline values: CDR1 SNHLY, CDR2 FYNNEI. With 7 bases clipped from V and 6 bases from J, the junction kept 6 bases outside the gene matches. The CDR3 nucleotides read TGTGCCAGCAAGCGGGACAGGGAGGATGGCTACACCTTC. Translated, it gives CASKRDREDGYTF. The whole variable domain, remainder taken from reference TRBV2 and TRBJ1-2, is EPEVTQTPSHQVTQMGQEVILRCVPISNHLYFYWYRQILGQKVEFLVSFYNNEISEKSEIFDDQFSVERPDGSNFTLKIRSTKLEDSAMYFCASKRDREDGYTFGSGTRLTVV.

This clone was detected only once. V and J are TRBV2 and TRBJ2-3, with 7 bases fitting TRBD2. The CDR3 has 15 residues. The V gene's germline CDR1 is SNHLY and CDR2 FYNNEI. V shed 4 bases, J shed 0 bases, and the junction held 4 bases outside the gene matches. CDR3 DNA: TGTGCCAGCAGTGTAGGCGGGGGAAGCACAGATACGCAGTATTTT. Residues: CASSVGGGSTDTQYF.

The chain uses TRBV7-6 and TRBJ2-3; D gene unclear. This CDR3 has 11 residues. V lost 3 bases and J lost 4, with 2 bases in between. Germline CDR1 SGHVS, CDR2 FNYEAQ. The CDR3 region is CASSLADTQYF. The CDR3 DNA reads as TGTGCCAGCAGCTTGGCAGATACGCAGTATTTT.

This clone was observed once. The chain has TRBV9 and TRBJ1-3, with a tentative D call TRBD1 (6 bases). This CDR3 has 16 amino acids. Trimming cost V 7 bases and J 4 bases, with 21 bases left between them. Germline CDR1 SGDLS, CDR2 YYNGEE. CDR3 in amino acids: CASCTADRPSGNTIYF. Written as DNA, the CDR3 is TGTGCCAGCTGCACAGCTGACAGGCCTTCCGGAAACACCATATATTTT.

The V gene is TRBV7-9, the J gene TRBJ2-1, with TRBD2 identical over 10 bases. CDR1 and CDR2 from the germline V gene are SEHNR and FQNEAQ (reference sequence). V was pared by 4 bases and J by 3 bases, with 3 bases of the junction left unmatched. The CDR3 consists of 15 residues. The CDR3 sequence: CASSSLAGDYNEQFF. The CDR3 nucleotides are TGTGCCAGCAGCTCCCTAGCGGGGGACTACAATGAGCAGTTCTTC.

This clone has a single count. DNA of the CDR3: TGTGCCACCCGGACAGGGTTTGGCTACACCTTC. Translated: CATRTGFGYTF. The chain recombines TRBV19 with TRBJ1-2, with TRBD1 matching 8 bases. CDR3 length equals 11 residues. Per the germline V gene, CDR1 is LNHDA and CDR2 is SQIVND (reference sequence). With 10 bases clipped from V and 7 bases from J, the junction kept 5 bases outside the gene matches.

The V and J genes are TRBV5-5 and TRBJ2-3, with 7 bases matching TRBD2. The CDR3 is 16 residues long. Germline CDR1 and CDR2: SGHKS and YYEKEE (reference sequence). J lost 1 base, V lost 2 bases, and 7 bases had no gene match. CDR3 loop: CASSFPGAGGTDTQYF. As DNA, the CDR3 is TGTGCCAGCAGCTTCCCCGGGGCGGGGGGCACAGATACGCAGTATTTT.

The V gene is TRBV5-1, the J gene TRBJ1-1; weak D call: TRBD1 (6 bases). V was clipped by 4 bases and J by 3 bases, with 16 bases between them. CDR3 size: 15 residues. The germline CDR1 and CDR2 sequences are SGHRS and YFSETQ. In DNA form, the CDR3 reads TGCGCCAGCAGCCCCGGTTGGGGGGCCGACACTGAAGCTTTCTTT. Its protein is CASSPGWGADTEAFF.

This clone was seen only once. The J gene is TRBJ2-1, the V gene TRBV7-9; D gene unclear. There are 12 residues in the CDR3. Trimming cost V 5 bases and J 9 bases, with 11 bases left between them. CDR1 is SEHNR, CDR2 FQNEAQ, per germline (reference sequence). The CDR3: CASSSIPIEQFF. The CDR3 DNA follows: TGTGCCAGCAGCAGCATACCGATTGAGCAGTTCTTC.

For the CDR3, the DNA is TGCGCCAGCAGCCCGGGGGGGAATGAGCAGTTCTTC. This gives the protein CASSPGGNEQFF. The chain couples TRBV4-1 to TRBJ2-1; the match to TRBD2 covers 8 bases. V shed 4 bases, J shed 7 bases, and the junction held 0 bases outside the gene matches. Germline CDR1 and CDR2: MGHRA and YSYEKL. The CDR3 sequence is 12 residues long.

This chain uses TRBV28 with TRBJ2-7; unclear D gene. Looked up from germline, CDR1 is MDHEN and CDR2 is SYDVKM. There are 15 residues in the CDR3. V was cut by 2 bases and J by 8 bases, with 19 bases left in between. The CDR3: CASSLSQINYLKQYF. As DNA, the CDR3 is TGTGCCAGCAGTTTAAGCCAGATTAATTATTTAAAGCAGTACTTC.

V gene TRBV18 combines with J gene TRBJ2-7; D not certain. The CDR3 extends over 13 amino acids. Germline V gene lookup returns CDR1 KGHSH and CDR2 LQKENI. V was trimmed by 6 bases and J by 2 bases, leaving 11 bases between them. The CDR3: CASSPTVTYEQYV. The CDR3 DNA sequence: TGTGCCAGCTCCCCTACAGTTACCTACGAGCAGTACGTC.

The V call is TRBV10-3, the J call TRBJ2-2, with D uncertain. CDR3 size: 15 residues. CDR1 is ENHRY, CDR2 SYGVKD, per germline. V was cut by 6 bases and J by 2 bases, with 13 bases left in between. The CDR3 here is CAISFDGLNTGELFF. DNA for the CDR3: TGTGCCATCAGCTTCGACGGGCTTAACACCGGGGAGCTGTTTTTT.

The rearrangement joins TRBV6-5 to TRBJ1-1; the D is unclear. CDR1 MNHEY and CDR2 SVGAGI come from the germline V gene. Trimming cost V 0 bases and J 1 base, with 9 bases left between them. The CDR3 runs to 15 residues. DNA of the CDR3: TGTGCCAGCAGTTACTCGAGCGAGGGGAACACTGAAGCTTTCTTT. It codes for CASSYSSEGNTEAFF.

The chain links TRBV19 to TRBJ2-7; a possible D gene is TRBD2 (6 bases). CDR3 length: 15 residues. Trimming pared 3 bases from V and 3 bases from J, leaving 15 bases between. The germline CDR1 and CDR2 sequences are LNHDA and SQIVND (reference sequence). The CDR3 protein is CASSIRGTSNYEQYF. The DNA of the CDR3 is TGTGCCAGTAGTATTCGGGGGACCAGCAACTACGAGCAGTACTTC.

The V gene is TRBV5-4, the J gene TRBJ2-7; 8 nucleotides line up with TRBD1. The CDR3 has 13 residues. Trimming removed 3 bases from V and 4 bases from J; junction bases left unmatched: 3. Germline lookup yields CDR1 SGHNT and CDR2 YYREEE (reference sequence). This chain's CDR3 is CASSSDRGYEQYV. CDR3 nucleotide sequence: TGTGCCAGCAGCTCAGACAGGGGTTACGAGCAGTACGTC.

The rearrangement links TRBV2 to TRBJ1-1; tentative D call: TRBD1 (5 bases). Germline loops: CDR1 SNHLY, CDR2 FYNNEI. The CDR3 is 13 residues long. Trimming pared 3 bases from V and 7 bases from J, leaving 12 bases between. CDR3: CASSDRDSLEAFF. The CDR3 nucleotides read TGTGCCAGCAGTGACAGGGACTCTCTTGAAGCTTTCTTT.

The V and J genes are TRBV3-1 (or the pseudogene TRBV3-2) and TRBJ2-2; D is tentatively TRBD1 or TRBD2 (5 bases each). CDR3 length equals 16 residues. V shed 2 bases and J shed 3 bases, with 13 bases lying between them. Germline loops: CDR1 LGHDT, CDR2 YNNKEL (reference sequence). CDR3: CASSQPPGTDTGELFF. The CDR3 nucleotides are TGTGCCAGCAGCCAACCCCCGGGGACCGACACCGGGGAGCTGTTTTTT.

Only one count was recorded for this clone. The rearrangement uses TRBV6-1 and TRBJ1-1, with D unclear. With 1 base removed from V and 4 bases from J, the gap between germline ends came to 13 bases. This CDR3 comprises 15 residues. CDR1 is MNHNS, CDR2 SASEGT, per germline. In nucleotides, the CDR3 is TGTGCCAGCAGTGAAGAGCAGTTAAGCGGCACTGAAGCTTTCTTT. Protein: CASSEEQLSGTEAFF.

This chain connects TRBV18 to TRBJ2-7, with 14 bases matching TRBD2. Germline values: CDR1 KGHSH, CDR2 LQKENI. The ends lost 0 bases at V and 6 bases at J; junction bases unmatched: 4. The CDR3 length is 16 residues. Here the CDR3 reads CASSPPSTSGGGEQYF. The DNA of the CDR3 is TGTGCCAGCTCACCACCCTCGACTAGCGGGGGGGGCGAGCAGTACTTC.

This clone was observed a single time. The chain recombines TRBV6-2 or TRBV6-3 with TRBJ1-1; no firm D call. V was cut by 0 bases and J by 2 bases, with 1 base left in between. The CDR3 has 12 residues. Per germline, CDR1 MNHEY and CDR2 SVGEGT. The CDR3 bases are TGTGCCAGCAGTTACTCAAACACTGAAGCTTTCTTT. It translates to CASSYSNTEAFF.

The chain joins TRBV9 to TRBJ1-4, with a possible D match to TRBD1 (5 bases). Germline assignment: CDR1 SGDLS and CDR2 YYNGEE. The V end lost 7 bases, the J end lost 0 bases, and 13 bases lay between the germline ends. The CDR3 extends over 15 amino acids. The CDR3 nucleotides read TGTGCCAGCGACCGCGGGGGAGCAACTAATGAAAAACTGTTTTTT. Its translation is CASDRGGATNEKLFF.

V gene TRBV5-6 combines with J gene TRBJ1-1, with D maybe TRBD1 (6 bases). Trimming took 0 bases from V and 1 from J, leaving 10 bases between them. Germline values: CDR1 SGHDT, CDR2 YYEEEE. CDR3 length: 15 amino acids. CDR3 sequence: CASSLAGQSNTEAFF. Written as DNA, the CDR3 is TGTGCCAGCAGCTTGGCTGGACAGTCGAACACTGAAGCTTTCTTT. The full variable domain, completed using reference TRBV5-6 and TRBJ1-1, is DAGVTQSPTHLIKTRGQQVTLRCSPKSGHDTVSWYQQALGQGPQFIFQYYEEEERQRGNFPDRFSGHQFPNYSSELNVNALLLGDSALYLCASSLAGQSNTEAFFGQGTRLTVV.

The chain carries TRBV28 and TRBJ2-7; 7 bases map to TRBD2. This CDR3 is 13 amino acids long. V gave up 2 bases and J gave up 4 bases; unmatched junction bases: 2. Germline CDR1 MDHEN, CDR2 SYDVKM. The CDR3 nucleotides are TGTGCCAGCAGTTTAAGGGGAGGGTACGAGCAGTACTTC. It encodes CASSLRGGYEQYF.